This entry is about one T cell receptor beta chain. Its target is not known. Primers for the PCR totalled 60 Vbeta and 13 Jbeta. TCRdb keeps only in-frame clones here, not all; method: immunoSEQ multiplex PCR. The sample comprises about 130,000 clones, around 78% of which are singletons, and more than 3% rests with the top ten. The CDR3 loop spans 13 amino acids. V lost 5 bases and J lost 4, with 12 bases in between. Germline lookup yields CDR1 SGDLS and CDR2 YYNGEE. This sample is drawn from a study of cytomegalovirus exposure and HLA in healthy donors. General observations from the study: Several of the most significant clusters appeared linked to common viral pathogens, based on a later analysis.

This chain joins TRBV9 and TRBJ1-2, with D perhaps TRBD1 (6 bases). Material for sequencing was PBMCs. This clonotype originated in a man aged 40-49 years in good health and CMV-seronegative. The CDR3 loop reads CASRATGTYGYTF. The CDR3 bases are TGTGCCAGCAGGGCTACAGGGACCTATGGCTACACCTTC.